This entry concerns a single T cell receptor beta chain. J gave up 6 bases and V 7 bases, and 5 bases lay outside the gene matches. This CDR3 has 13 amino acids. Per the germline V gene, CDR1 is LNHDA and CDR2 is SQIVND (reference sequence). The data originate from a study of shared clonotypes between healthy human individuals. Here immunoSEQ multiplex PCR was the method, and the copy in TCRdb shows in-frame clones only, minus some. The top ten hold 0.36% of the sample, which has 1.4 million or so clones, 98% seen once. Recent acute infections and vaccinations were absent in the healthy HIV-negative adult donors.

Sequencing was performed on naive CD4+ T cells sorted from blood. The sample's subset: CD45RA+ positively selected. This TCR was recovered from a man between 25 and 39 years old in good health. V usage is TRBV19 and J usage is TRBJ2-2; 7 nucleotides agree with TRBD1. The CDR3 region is CASTRQGSGELFF. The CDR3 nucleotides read TGTGCCAGTACCCGACAGGGTTCCGGGGAGCTGTTTTTT.